This is a list of T cell receptor beta chains from one sample in a study of cytomegalovirus exposure and HLA in healthy donors. Generated by immunoSEQ multiplex PCR, the TCRdb table keeps only in-frame clones and is missing some. The sample includes some 200,000 clones, more than 65% of them seen just once. Sequenced material: PBMCs. The receptors shown here come from a young woman in good health and CMV-seronegative. The CDR3 runs from the conserved cysteine through the conserved F or W. D genes are given only for firm matches. Clone size is given for some rows only: seen once, a few or many times, or a class if the clone is expanded.

v_gene,abundance,j_gene,d_gene,CDR3nt,CDR3aa
TRBV6-5,NA,TRBJ1-1,NA,TGTGCCAGCAGTTCTCTCGGGGCTGAAGCTTTCTTT,CASSSLGAEAFF
TRBV25-1,few,TRBJ1-2,TRBD1,TGTGCCAGCAGTGAGGCATACAGGGGCGGGTTCTATGGCTACACCTTC,CASSEAYRGGFYGYTF
TRBV18,NA,TRBJ1-1,NA,TGTGCCAGCTCAGACAGGAAGGGCACTGAAGCTTTCTTT,CASSDRKGTEAFF
TRBV4-2,few,TRBJ2-7,NA,TGTGCCAGCAGCCAGGAAACAGTGCGGGGCGAGCAGTACTTC,CASSQETVRGEQYF
TRBV14,NA,TRBJ2-1,TRBD2,TGTGCCAGCAGCTATCCGGGACTAGCGGGAGTTGATGAGCAGTTCTTC,CASSYPGLAGVDEQFF
TRBV27,NA,TRBJ1-1,NA,TGTGCCAGCGGGAGAAACACTGAAGCTTTCTTT,CASGRNTEAFF
TRBV7-9,NA,TRBJ1-1,TRBD1,TGTGCCAGCAGATTGGGACAGGGGACTGAAGCTTTCTTT,CASRLGQGTEAFF
TRBV27,once,TRBJ1-2,TRBD1,TGTGCCAGCCGATCCCGACAGGGCATAAACTATGGCTACACCTTC,CASRSRQGINYGYTF
TRBV4-2,NA,TRBJ2-7,TRBD1,TGTGCCAGCAGCTCCGGGACAGGTCTACGGGAGCAGTACTTC,CASSSGTGLREQYF
TRBV5-1,NA,TRBJ2-7,TRBD2,TGCGCCAGCAGCCCGACTAGCGGGGCCCGTCAGCAGTACTTC,CASSPTSGARQQYF
TRBV15,NA,TRBJ1-2,NA,TGTGCCACCAGCAGAGATCGGACGGGAGCTAACTATGGCTACACCTTC,CATSRDRTGANYGYTF
TRBV6-5,NA,TRBJ2-3,TRBD2,TGTGCCAGCAGATTAGCGGGGGCGAGCACAGATACGCAGTATTTT,CASRLAGASTDTQYF
TRBV10-3,once,TRBJ2-3,TRBD2,TGTGCCATCAGTATGACTAGCTCCCGTGTTGGCACAGATACGCAGTATTTT,CAISMTSSRVGTDTQYF
TRBV7-9,NA,TRBJ1-2,NA,TGTGCCAGCAGCTTAAACCCTTACCAAGGGGGGGGAGGCTACACCTTC,CASSLNPYQGGGGYTF
TRBV4-3,NA,TRBJ2-7,TRBD1,TGCGCCAGCAGCCTCGGACAGGGGGCGGACTACGAGCAGTACTTC,CASSLGQGADYEQYF
TRBV29-1,once,TRBJ1-2,TRBD1,TGCAGCGTTGAGGGACAGGGGAGGTACTATGGCTACACCTTC,CSVEGQGRYYGYTF
TRBV9,NA,TRBJ2-2,NA,TGTGCCAGCAGCGTAGGATCGGTGACCGGGGAGCTGTTTTTT,CASSVGSVTGELFF
TRBV10-3,NA,TRBJ2-7,TRBD2,TGTGCCATCAGTGACTCAGCGGGGGGTGATTACGAGCAGTACTTC,CAISDSAGGDYEQYF
TRBV5-4,NA,TRBJ2-1,TRBD1,TGTGCCAGCAGCTTGACAGGGGTCTCCTACAATGAGCAGTTCTTC,CASSLTGVSYNEQFF
TRBV7-2,NA,TRBJ2-5,TRBD2,TGTGCCAGCAGCTTAGCGGGACTAGCGAAGCAAGAGACCCAGTACTTC,CASSLAGLAKQETQYF
TRBV9,once,TRBJ2-3,TRBD2,TGTGCCAACAGCGTTGGGACTAGCGGGAGGGCCAGGACAGATACGCAGTATTTT,CANSVGTSGRARTDTQYF
TRBV13,NA,TRBJ1-2,TRBD1,TGTGCCAGCAGCGCATGGACAGGCCCTAACTATGGCTACACCTTC,CASSAWTGPNYGYTF
TRBV2,NA,TRBJ1-2,NA,TGTGCCAGCAGCCCTCCCGGGGAAGGAGGCTACACCTTC,CASSPPGEGGYTF
TRBV6-1,few,TRBJ2-7,TRBD1,TGTGCCAGCAGTGAAGCCCCGGCCGGGACAGGAGGGTACGAGCAGTACTTC,CASSEAPAGTGGYEQYF
TRBV6-4,NA,TRBJ2-3,TRBD2,TGTGCCAGTTCTAGCGGCGACACGGATACGCAGTATTTT,CASSSGDTDTQYF
TRBV9,NA,TRBJ2-2,TRBD2,TGTGCCAGCAGCTTCCTAGCGGAGCCCACCGGGGAGCTGTTTTTT,CASSFLAEPTGELFF
TRBV11-2,NA,TRBJ1-1,NA,TGTGCCAGCAGCCAGGGGTTGGCTGAAGCTTTCTTT,CASSQGLAEAFF
TRBV14,NA,TRBJ2-5,TRBD1,TGTGCCAGCAGCCAAGGAACAGGGGCGACGCGAGGGACCCAGTACTTC,CASSQGTGATRGTQYF
TRBV30,NA,TRBJ1-2,NA,TGTGCCTGGAGTCAACAGGGATCCTATGGCTACACCTTC,CAWSQQGSYGYTF
TRBV5-1,NA,TRBJ2-2,NA,TGCGCCAGCAGCTTGGAACGAATACTGAACACCGGGGAGCTGTTTTTT,CASSLERILNTGELFF
TRBV5-6,few,TRBJ1-1,NA,TGTGCCAGCAGTAGGACGGACTTGAACACTGAAGCTTTCTTT,CASSRTDLNTEAFF
TRBV27,NA,TRBJ2-7,NA,TGTGCCAGCAGTTTATTGGGGGGGCAAGACTCCTACGAGCAGTACTTC,CASSLLGGQDSYEQYF
TRBV30,NA,TRBJ1-1,NA,TGTGCCTGGAGTGACGGCCTAGGGGACACTGAAGCTTTCTTT,CAWSDGLGDTEAFF
TRBV9,NA,TRBJ2-3,TRBD2,TGTGCCAGCAGCGCGCTTGGGGTGGCGGGAGGGCCTAGCACAGATACGCAGTATTTT,CASSALGVAGGPSTDTQYF
TRBV29-1,few,TRBJ2-7,TRBD2,TGCAGCGTTGTGGCTAGCGGGAGCTACGAGCAGTACTTC,CSVVASGSYEQYF
TRBV4-2,NA,TRBJ1-1,NA,TGTGCCAGCAGCCAAGATGAGGAATACACTGAAGCTTTCTTT,CASSQDEEYTEAFF
TRBV25-1,few,TRBJ2-7,NA,TGTGCCAGCAGTGTTGCAGGGCTATACGAGCAGTACTTC,CASSVAGLYEQYF
TRBV7-9,NA,TRBJ2-1,TRBD2,TGTGCCAGCAGCTTACCCCAAGCCGGGGGGGTCGTGAATGAGCAGTTCTTC,CASSLPQAGGVVNEQFF
TRBV5-6,NA,TRBJ2-7,NA,TGTGCCAGCAGCTTGGACCAGGGCTACGAGCAGTACTTC,CASSLDQGYEQYF
TRBV5-1,NA,TRBJ1-1,NA,TGCGCCAGCAGCTTGGGGGACGGGGGGAACACTGAAGCTTTCTTT,CASSLGDGGNTEAFF
TRBV6-1,NA,TRBJ2-5,TRBD2,TGTGCCAGCAGTGAGGGACTAGCAGCGGAGACCCAGTACTTC,CASSEGLAAETQYF
TRBV5-1,NA,TRBJ1-1,NA,TGCGCCAGCAGCCCCAGACGGGTTTCTAACACTGAAGCTTTCTTT,CASSPRRVSNTEAFF
TRBV2,NA,TRBJ2-1,TRBD2,TGTGCCAGCAGTGCGACTAGCGGGGGTCTATCCTACAATGAGCAGTTCTTC,CASSATSGGLSYNEQFF
TRBV7-2,NA,TRBJ2-1,NA,TGTGCCAGCAGCTTGTCCCCCCGTCTCAGCTCCTACAATGAGCAGTTCTTC,CASSLSPRLSSYNEQFF
TRBV23-1,NA,TRBJ1-1,NA,TGCGCCAGCAGTCAATATCAGGGCAGGGGCGAAGCTTTCTTT,CASSQYQGRGEAFF
TRBV27,NA,TRBJ2-5,TRBD1,TGTGCCAGCAGTTTAAGGGGTATGGGGACAGTAGCCCCACAAGAGACCCAGTACTTC,CASSLRGMGTVAPQETQYF
TRBV5-1,NA,TRBJ1-3,TRBD1,TGCGCCAGCAGCCTGCGGACAGGGGTTGGAAACACCATATATTTT,CASSLRTGVGNTIYF
TRBV5-3,NA,TRBJ2-7,NA,TGTGCCCCCTACGGGGTTGTCGACGAGCAGTACTTC,CAPYGVVDEQYF
TRBV27,few,TRBJ2-1,NA,TGTGCCAGCAGTTTCGGGCTGGCTAGGGGGGGTAGGGATGAGCAGTTCTTC,CASSFGLARGGRDEQFF